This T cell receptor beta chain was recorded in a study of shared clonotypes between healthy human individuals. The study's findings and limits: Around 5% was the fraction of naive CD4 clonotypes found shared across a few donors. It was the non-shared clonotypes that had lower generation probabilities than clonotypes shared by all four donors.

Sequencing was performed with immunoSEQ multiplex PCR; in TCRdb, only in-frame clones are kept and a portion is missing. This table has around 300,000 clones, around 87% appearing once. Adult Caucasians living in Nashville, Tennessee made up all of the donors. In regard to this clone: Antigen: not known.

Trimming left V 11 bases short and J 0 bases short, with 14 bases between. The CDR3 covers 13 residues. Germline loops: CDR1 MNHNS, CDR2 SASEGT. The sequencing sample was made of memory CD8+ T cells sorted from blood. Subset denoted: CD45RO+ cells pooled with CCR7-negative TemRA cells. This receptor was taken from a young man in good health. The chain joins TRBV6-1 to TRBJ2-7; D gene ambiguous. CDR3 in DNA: TGTGCCGGGGAAGACGCAGGCTCCTACGAGCAGTACTTC. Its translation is CAGEDAGSYEQYF.